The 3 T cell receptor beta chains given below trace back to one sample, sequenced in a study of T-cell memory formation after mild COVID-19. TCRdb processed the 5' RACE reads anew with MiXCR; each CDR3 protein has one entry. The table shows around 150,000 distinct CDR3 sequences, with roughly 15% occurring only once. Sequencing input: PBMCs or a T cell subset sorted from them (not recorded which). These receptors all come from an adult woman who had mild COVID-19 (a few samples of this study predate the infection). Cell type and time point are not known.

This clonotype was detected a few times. This CDR3 reads CATTGGGPTGELFF. CDR3 in DNA: TGTGCCACCACAGGGGGCGGCCCTACCGGGGAGCTGTTTTTT. This chain links TRBV24-1 with TRBJ2-2; the match to TRBD1 covers 8 bases. Germline loops: CDR1 KGHDR, CDR2 SFDVKD. This CDR3 has 14 residues. V shed 8 bases and J 5 bases; nucleotides not matched to a gene: 6.

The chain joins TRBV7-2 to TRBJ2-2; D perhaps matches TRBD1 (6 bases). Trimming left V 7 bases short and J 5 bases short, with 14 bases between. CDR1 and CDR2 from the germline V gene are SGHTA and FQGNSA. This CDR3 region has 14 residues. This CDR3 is CASMGQGRTGELFF. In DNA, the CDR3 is TGTGCCAGCATGGGCCAGGGGCGGACCGGGGAGCTGTTTTTT.

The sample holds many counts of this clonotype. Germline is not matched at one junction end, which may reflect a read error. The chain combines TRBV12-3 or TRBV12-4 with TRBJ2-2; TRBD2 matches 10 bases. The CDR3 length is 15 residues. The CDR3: CASSVAGGATGELFF. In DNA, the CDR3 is TGTGCCAGCAGTGTAGCGGGGGGCGCCACCGGGGAGCTGTTTTTT.